The sequence of this TCR beta chain was determined in a study of regulatory T cells in long-lasting Graves disease. To make TCR beta libraries, researchers used iRepertoire HTBI primers and Arm-PCR of CDR3 regions. One entry per CDR3 protein, called by TCRdb with MiXCR from the multiplex PCR reads. The table includes more than 300,000 distinct CDR3 sequences, roughly 23% detected once. About this clonotype: The antigen is not known.

Time point in this sample: persistent/refractory GD, antithyroid drugs over 5 years with positive TRAb. There was RNA extracted from PBMCs, and the TCR library was made from it. It was an endocrinology department in Xi'an, China, that provided the patients. Each patient gave 7.5 to 9 milliliters of EDTA-anticoagulated peripheral blood. This CDR3 contains 16 residues. CDR1 and CDR2 from the germline V gene are SGHRS and YFSETQ. Trimming at V came to 0 bases and at J to 2 bases, leaving 5 bases not matched to a gene. Whole-study results and caveats: Persistent disease preferred TRBV28, TRBJ1-2 and TRBJ2-5; new disease, TRBV20-1 and TRBJ2-1. Peripheral blood alone, not thyroid tissue, underwent study.

The V call is TRBV5-1, the J call TRBJ2-7, with TRBD2 identical over 10 bases. This sequence originates from a woman aged 35 to 49 with Graves disease. Source: peripheral blood mononuclear cells (PBMCs), taken when the disease was refractory, from a patient treated with antithyroid drugs. CDR3 in DNA: TGCGCCAGCAGCTTGGACGGCCTAGCGGGAGCCTACGAGCAGTACTTC. Translated: CASSLDGLAGAYEQYF.